Below are 27 T cell receptor beta chains sequenced from a single sample in a study of radiotherapy plus CTLA-4 blockade in lung cancer. Clones were read by immunoSEQ multiplex PCR, and TCRdb kept only the in-frame ones, dropping some. Of 50,000 or so clones listed, over 75% are singletons. The source was peripheral blood, collected from a patient treated with radiotherapy plus ipilimumab. Every receptor here comes from a human donor with non-small cell lung cancer whose response to radiotherapy plus ipilimumab could not be evaluated.

This chain joins TRBV2 and TRBJ2-3, with 9 bases identical to TRBD2. J lost 3 bases, V lost 6 bases, and 10 bases had no gene match. The V gene's germline CDR1 is SNHLY and CDR2 FYNNEI. This CDR3 is 16 amino acids long. CDR3 region: CASSPLAGGPTDTQYF. The CDR3 coding sequence is TGTGCCAGCAGCCCACTGGCGGGGGGGCCAACAGATACGCAGTATTTT. Filled out from reference TRBV2 and TRBJ2-3, the complete variable domain reads EPEVTQTPSHQVTQMGQEVILRCVPISNHLYFYWYRQILGQKVEFLVSFYNNEISEKSEIFDDQFSVERPDGSNFTLKIRSTKLEDSAMYFCASSPLAGGPTDTQYFGPGTRLTVL.

The rearrangement joins TRBV25-1 to TRBJ2-1; TRBD1 matches 8 bases. The CDR3 covers 15 residues. V was clipped by 2 bases and J by 6 bases; unmatched bases: 6. Germline CDR1 is MGHDK and CDR2 is SYGVNS. The DNA for the CDR3 is TGTGCCAGCAGTGAACCCGGACAGGGAAGCAATGAGCAGTTCTTC. It translates to CASSEPGQGSNEQFF.

The chain is built from TRBV5-5 and TRBJ2-4; D gene unclear. The CDR3 runs to 14 residues. The germline CDR1 and CDR2 sequences are SGHKS and YYEKEE (reference sequence). The ends were cut back, 1 base at V and 5 bases at J, with 10 bases in the middle. CDR3: CASSLLQSQNIQYF. DNA for the CDR3: TGTGCCAGCAGCTTGCTGCAGTCCCAAAACATTCAGTACTTC.

The V and J genes are TRBV5-4 and TRBJ2-5; TRBD1 aligns across 9 bases. This CDR3 comprises 15 residues. Per the germline V gene, CDR1 is SGHNT and CDR2 is YYREEE (reference sequence). V lost 4 bases to trimming and J lost 6 bases; unmatched junction nucleotides: 10. Written as DNA, the CDR3 is TGTGCCAGCAGCCCAACCTCCGGGACAGGGAAGACCCAGTACTTC. It encodes CASSPTSGTGKTQYF.

The genes are TRBV5-1 and TRBJ2-3, with TRBD2 as a possible D gene (7 bases). Trimming stripped 3 bases from V and 7 bases from J, with 18 bases between. The CDR3 covers 15 residues. CDR1 is SGHRS and CDR2 is YFSETQ in the germline V gene. CDR3 nucleotides: TGCGCCAGCAGCTCAGGGGCTAGCGGTTTACATACGCAGTATTTT. Its translation is CASSSGASGLHTQYF.

The J gene is TRBJ1-2, the V gene TRBV20-1; D is unclear. This CDR3 has 11 residues. The germline gives CDR1 DFQATT, CDR2 SNEGSKA (reference sequence). With 7 bases removed from V and 1 base from J, the gap between germline ends came to 7 bases. The DNA of the CDR3 is TGCAGTGGCGGTGGTAACTATGGCTACACCTTC. Translating it yields CSGGGNYGYTF.

Notes on this clone: Germline is not matched at one junction end, which may reflect a read error. V usage is TRBV5-4 and J usage is TRBJ2-1; 8 bases are shared with TRBD2. CDR3 length: 14 residues. From germline, CDR1 is SGHNT and CDR2 YYREEE (reference sequence). The CDR3 region has the DNA TGTGCCAGCAGCTGGCCCAGCGGGAGTCCCCCATTGGTCTTC. Residues: CASSWPSGSPPLVF.

The J gene is TRBJ2-7, the V gene TRBV2, with TRBD1 matching 8 bases. Germline values: CDR1 SNHLY, CDR2 FYNNEI. V gave up 0 bases and J gave up 4 bases; unmatched junction bases: 5. CDR3 length: 15 amino acids. This CDR3 reads CASSEAGRGRYEQYF. The DNA of the CDR3 is TGTGCCAGCAGTGAAGCGGGCAGGGGGCGATACGAGCAGTACTTC.

CDR3 coding DNA: TGTGCCAGCAGCCATGCACAGGGGCGCTATGGCTACACCTTC. Translation gives CASSHAQGRYGYTF. The chain has TRBV7-2 and TRBJ1-2; TRBD1 matches 7 bases. The ends lost 5 bases at V and 4 bases at J; junction bases unmatched: 7. The CDR3 runs 14 residues. Germline values: CDR1 SGHTA, CDR2 FQGNSA.

This clone has only one observation. This CDR3 reads CASSVRTGWDEQFF. CDR3 coding DNA: TGTGCCAGCAGCGTACGGACAGGGTGGGATGAGCAGTTCTTC. This sequence joins TRBV9 and TRBJ2-1, with 8 bases fitting TRBD1. Germline CDR1 is SGDLS and CDR2 is YYNGEE. The CDR3 spans 14 residues. The ends lost 1 base at V and 8 bases at J; junction bases unmatched: 5.

The chain links TRBV7-9 to TRBJ2-7; no clear D. This CDR3 contains 14 residues. V was pared by 8 bases and J by 2 bases, with 16 bases between. Per the germline V gene, CDR1 is SEHNR and CDR2 is FQNEAQ (reference sequence). The CDR3 sequence is CASSWSQEAYEQYF. Here the CDR3 DNA reads TGTGCCAGCTCGTGGTCCCAAGAGGCCTACGAGCAGTACTTC.

In its sample, this clone was seen once. This chain uses TRBV10-3 with TRBJ1-5; perhaps TRBD1 as D (5 bases). Trimming pared 8 bases from V and 5 bases from J, leaving 10 bases between. The CDR3 runs 12 residues. The germline V gene has CDR1 ENHRY and CDR2 SYGVKD. The DNA of the CDR3 is TGTGCCATCTCCAGGGAGGATCAGCCCCAGCATTTT. Translating it yields CAISREDQPQHF.

The chain has TRBV4-3 and TRBJ2-3; D remains ambiguous. The CDR3 is made up of 15 amino acids. Germline V gene lookup returns CDR1 LGHNA and CDR2 YSLEER. Trimming pared 0 bases from V and 4 bases from J, leaving 11 bases between. The CDR3 spells CASSQDRLGADTQYF. CDR3 nucleotide sequence: TGCGCCAGCAGCCAAGATCGTTTGGGCGCAGATACGCAGTATTTT.

This chain links TRBV6-6 with TRBJ1-4; 9 positions match TRBD1. Germline V gene data show CDR1 as MNHNY and CDR2 as SVGAGI (reference sequence). CDR3 length: 14 residues. The trim removed 6 bases at V and 4 bases at J, leaving 3 bases unmatched. CDR3 nucleotides: TGTGCCAGCAGATTGACAGGGGGTAATGAAAAACTGTTTTTT. Translation: CASRLTGGNEKLFF.

J is TRBJ2-1 and V is TRBV19, with 10 bases aligning to TRBD1. V lost 9 bases, J lost 8 bases, and 10 bases stayed unmatched. The CDR3 covers 14 residues. CDR1 is LNHDA and CDR2 is SQIVND in the germline V gene (reference sequence). CDR3 nucleotides: TGTGCCAGCCAGGGGTGGGACAGGGGCGATGAGCAGTTCTTC. As protein: CASQGWDRGDEQFF.

The chain couples TRBV11-2 to TRBJ2-1; 10 bases align to TRBD2. Germline CDR1 SGHAT, CDR2 FQNNGV. Unmatched junction bases numbered 14, after V lost 0 bases and J lost 6 bases. CDR3 size: 19 residues. The CDR3 coding sequence is TGTGCCAGCAGCTTAGATCTCCGGGCCCTAGCGGGAGAGGGCAATGAGCAGTTCTTC. Protein sequence: CASSLDLRALAGEGNEQFF.

This rearrangement joins TRBV28 to TRBJ2-7; D call uncertain. V gave up 8 bases and J gave up 2 bases, with 10 bases separating them. The CDR3 is 12 residues long. CDR1 and CDR2 (germline): MDHEN, SYDVKM. The CDR3 coding sequence is TGTGCCAGCTCAGATACAACCTACGAGCAGTACTTC. Translation gives CASSDTTYEQYF.

The rearrangement joins TRBV2 to TRBJ1-5; 9 nucleotides match TRBD1. The ends lost 10 bases at V and 3 bases at J; junction bases unmatched: 7. The germline gives CDR1 SNHLY, CDR2 FYNNEI. The CDR3 runs to 14 residues. The CDR3 reads CATGGDRDNQPQHF. In DNA form, the CDR3 reads TGTGCCACCGGGGGGGACAGGGACAATCAGCCCCAGCATTTT. Supplemented by reference TRBV2 and TRBJ1-5, the full variable domain reads EPEVTQTPSHQVTQMGQEVILRCVPISNHLYFYWYRQILGQKVEFLVSFYNNEISEKSEIFDDQFSVERPDGSNFTLKIRSTKLEDSAMYFCATGGDRDNQPQHFGDGTRLSIL.

The count of this clone is one. The chain uses TRBV7-2 and TRBJ2-7; 10 bases align to TRBD1. V dropped 6 bases and J dropped 0; count of bases not matched to a gene: 5. The CDR3 is 15 residues long. Germline assignment: CDR1 SGHTA and CDR2 FQGNSA. The CDR3 nucleotides are TGTGCCAGCAGGTCCGGGACAGGGGTCTCCTACGAGCAGTACTTC. Residues: CASRSGTGVSYEQYF.

This clone was picked up a small number of times. The chain has TRBV7-2 and TRBJ2-2; D ambiguous. CDR1 and CDR2 (germline): SGHTA, FQGNSA. Trimming took off 5 bases at V and 0 bases at J, with 7 bases between the two ends. This CDR3 has 14 residues. CDR3 amino acids: CASSTGSNTGELFF. The CDR3 DNA sequence: TGTGCCAGCAGCACCGGGTCGAACACCGGGGAGCTGTTTTTT.

This clone has a handful of counts. The V call is TRBV5-1, the J call TRBJ1-3; maybe TRBD1 (5 bases). Germline loops: CDR1 SGHRS, CDR2 YFSETQ. The CDR3 is made up of 14 amino acids. V was pared by 5 bases and J by 4 bases, with 13 bases between. CDR3 amino acids: CASRRAQGGNTIYF. The CDR3 region has the DNA TGCGCCAGCAGAAGGGCGCAGGGCGGAAACACCATATATTTT.

This clone was seen just once. This chain links TRBV10-3 with TRBJ2-1, with TRBD2 matching 7 bases. Germline lookup yields CDR1 ENHRY and CDR2 SYGVKD. After removal of 6 bases from V and 2 bases from J, the junction contained 7 bases not matched to a gene. The CDR3 has 15 residues. The DNA of the CDR3 is TGTGCCATCAGAGCTACTAGCGTCGCCTACAATGAGCAGTTCTTC. Translation: CAIRATSVAYNEQFF.

Details on this clone: The sample carries other DNA sequences with the same CDR3. V usage is TRBV7-2 and J usage is TRBJ2-1; 9 bases line up with TRBD2. This CDR3 contains 14 residues. V shed 6 bases, J shed 4 bases, and the junction held 4 bases outside the gene matches. Germline V gene data show CDR1 as SGHTA and CDR2 as FQGNSA. CDR3 coding DNA: TGTGCCAGCAGTTTGCTAGCGGGATACAATGAGCAGTTCTTC. Its protein product is CASSLLAGYNEQFF.

CDR3 DNA: TGTGCCAGCAGCTTAGACTGGAGCGCCTACGAGCAGTACTTC. Amino acids: CASSLDWSAYEQYF. The chain employs TRBV7-2 and TRBJ2-5; D is unclear. The end of the DNA aligns better with TRBJ2-7, so the J call may be wrong. This CDR3 is built from 14 residues. The germline CDR1 and CDR2 sequences are SGHTA and FQGNSA.

The rearrangement links TRBV19 to TRBJ1-6; 9 nucleotides align to TRBD1. V trimming: 1 base; J trimming: 13 bases; junction bases outside the gene matches: 11. CDR1 and CDR2 from the germline V gene are LNHDA and SQIVND (reference sequence). The CDR3 spans 16 residues. The CDR3 DNA reads TGTGCCAGTAGTATAGTTGGGGACAGGGTAGAAAAGCCCCTCCACTTT. Protein sequence: CASSIVGDRVEKPLHF.

This rearrangement joins TRBV18 to TRBJ1-2; the D is unclear. This CDR3 region has 12 residues. V gave up 2 bases and J gave up 5 bases, with 6 bases separating them. CDR1 and CDR2 (germline): KGHSH, LQKENI. CDR3 in amino acids: CASSPEAYGYTF. The CDR3 region has the DNA TGTGCCAGCTCACCAGAGGCATATGGCTACACCTTC.

The chain carries TRBV7-2 and TRBJ1-3; TRBD1 aligns across 7 bases. The V and J ends lost 5 bases and 4 bases, in that order; junction bases with no gene match: 8. CDR1 SGHTA and CDR2 FQGNSA come from the germline V gene. This CDR3 contains 15 residues. CDR3 protein: CASSPQGTAGNTIYF. As DNA, the CDR3 is TGTGCCAGCAGCCCACAGGGGACGGCAGGAAACACCATATATTTT. The full variable domain, with the rest looked up from reference TRBV7-2 and TRBJ1-3, is GAGVSQSPSNKVTEKGKDVELRCDPISGHTALYWYRQSLGQGLEFLIYFQGNSAPDKSGLPSDRFSAERTGGSVSTLTIQRTQQEDSAVYLCASSPQGTAGNTIYFGEGSWLTVV.